Below, 8 T cell receptor beta chains from the same sample are listed, as sequenced in a study of shared T cell receptors in the human thymus. Sequenced by immunoSEQ multiplex PCR; TCRdb stores in-frame clones only, minus some. The table shows roughly 700,000 clones, with around 89% occurring only once. Another study also made use of these data, one on human thymus T cells.

Sample: thymocytes. These receptors were collected from a boy in the first two years of life with a congenital heart defect.

This rearrangement joins TRBV7-9 to TRBJ2-5, with no clear D. The CDR3 is 11 residues long. Germline CDR1 SEHNR, CDR2 FQNEAQ (reference sequence). This chain's CDR3 is CTLNRLETQYF. CDR3 coding DNA: TGTACGCTCAATAGATTGGAGACCCAGTACTTC.

This clone is a singleton in its sample. V usage is TRBV14 and J usage is TRBJ2-5; 8 bases agree with TRBD1. J was trimmed by 1 base and V by 1 base; bases with no gene match: 5. Germline-derived CDR1 and CDR2 are SGHDN and FVKESK. The CDR3 has 16 residues. The CDR3 DNA sequence: TGTGCCAGCAGCCAAGCCTGGGACAGGTCCCAAGAGACCCAGTACTTC. Translation gives CASSQAWDRSQETQYF.

This clone was seen more than once but under ten times. The rearrangement links TRBV7-9 to TRBJ1-4, with no clear D. The germline V gene has CDR1 SEHNR and CDR2 FQNEAQ (reference sequence). This CDR3 has 11 residues. With 7 bases removed from V and 7 bases from J, the gap between germline ends came to 7 bases. This CDR3 is CASTPSEKLFF. CDR3 nucleotides: TGTGCCAGCACCCCGTCTGAAAAACTGTTTTTT.

The V call is TRBV10-1, the J call TRBJ2-2; D not certain. Germline V gives CDR1 WNHNN, CDR2 SYGVQD (reference sequence). The ends were cut back, 5 bases at V and 3 bases at J, with 4 bases in the middle. The CDR3 loop spans 12 amino acids. This CDR3 reads CASSRHTGELFF. The CDR3 bases are TGCGCCAGCAGTCGTCACACCGGGGAGCTGTTTTTT.

This chain joins TRBV11-3 and TRBJ2-1; TRBD2 agrees at 13 bases. Germline lookup yields CDR1 SGHNT and CDR2 YENEEA. The CDR3 spans 20 residues. The V and J ends lost 5 bases and 6 bases, in that order; junction bases with no gene match: 19. The CDR3 loop reads CASSPKGTSGKDRGGNEQFF. In DNA, the CDR3 is TGTGCCAGCAGCCCCAAGGGGACTAGCGGGAAAGATCGGGGTGGCAATGAGCAGTTCTTC.

The CDR3 region is CASSSGGVGPYNEQFF. DNA of the CDR3: TGTGCCAGTAGTTCCGGGGGGGTTGGGCCCTACAATGAGCAGTTCTTC. The rearrangement joins TRBV19 to TRBJ2-1, with TRBD2 matching 8 bases. With 5 bases clipped from V and 2 bases from J, the junction kept 8 bases outside the gene matches. This CDR3 has 16 amino acids. The V gene's germline CDR1 is LNHDA and CDR2 SQIVND (reference sequence).

The CDR3: CASIPLGLKAFF. The CDR3 region has the DNA TGCGCCAGCATTCCCCTAGGCCTGAAAGCTTTCTTT. The chain links TRBV10-1 to TRBJ1-1; D is unclear. This CDR3 has 12 amino acids. Germline CDR1 reads WNHNN; CDR2 reads SYGVQD (reference sequence). V gave up 7 bases and J gave up 9 bases, with 15 bases separating them.

This chain connects TRBV30 to TRBJ2-5; D is perhaps TRBD2 (7 bases). The V end lost 0 bases, the J end lost 5 bases, and 34 bases lay between the germline ends. This CDR3 spans 21 amino acids. Germline V CDR1 and CDR2: GTSNPN, SVGIG (reference sequence). This CDR3 reads CAWSVGGGQRSDKRGMETQYF. The CDR3, as DNA: TGTGCCTGGAGTGTAGGGGGGGGACAACGGAGTGACAAACGAGGCATGGAGACCCAGTACTTC.